The 17 T cell receptor beta chains below were found in one sample sequenced in a study of blood T cell repertoires in COVID-19. TCRdb's copy holds only in-frame clones and misses some; the assay was immunoSEQ multiplex PCR. The sample consists of more than 200,000 clones, around 80% of them appearing once. What was sequenced was peripheral blood. Receptors were obtained from a woman of 80 years or more with acute or convalescent COVID-19.

This chain connects TRBV19 to TRBJ2-5; 8 bases line up with TRBD2. The CDR3 is made up of 14 amino acids. Germline V gives CDR1 LNHDA, CDR2 SQIVND (reference sequence). V shed 6 bases, J shed 4 bases, and the junction held 7 bases outside the gene matches. The CDR3 sequence is CASSPGRGGETQYF. In DNA form, the CDR3 reads TGTGCCAGTAGCCCCGGGAGGGGAGGAGAGACCCAGTACTTC.

The chain combines TRBV5-6 with TRBJ2-1; D is perhaps TRBD2 (5 bases). With 3 bases removed from V and 7 bases from J, the gap between germline ends came to 17 bases. The CDR3 has 15 residues. Germline V CDR1 and CDR2: SGHDT, YYEEEE. The CDR3 loop reads CASSSAGPSLNEQFF. CDR3 sequence (DNA): TGTGCCAGCAGCTCCGCGGGTCCGTCGCTGAATGAGCAGTTCTTC. The variable domain in full, with the rest retrieved from reference TRBV5-6 and TRBJ2-1, is DAGVTQSPTHLIKTRGQQVTLRCSPKSGHDTVSWYQQALGQGPQFIFQYYEEEERQRGNFPDRFSGHQFPNYSSELNVNALLLGDSALYLCASSSAGPSLNEQFFGPGTRLTVL.

The chain carries TRBV6-5 and TRBJ1-4; 7 bases map to TRBD1. V was clipped by 1 base and J by 8 bases; unmatched bases: 7. Germline V gene sequence: CDR1 MNHEY, CDR2 SVGAGI. The CDR3 has 15 residues. CDR3 sequence reads: CASSYLTGIQEKLFF. Written as DNA, the CDR3 is TGTGCCAGCAGTTACTTGACAGGGATACAGGAAAAACTGTTTTTT.

The chain employs TRBV6-4 and TRBJ2-1, with 8 bases fitting TRBD1. The germline gives CDR1 MRHNA, CDR2 SNTAGT. J lost 6 bases, V lost 4 bases, and 5 bases had no gene match. The CDR3 runs to 14 residues. CDR3 in amino acids: CASSVGQGGNEQFF. The CDR3 region has the DNA TGTGCCAGCAGTGTCGGACAGGGAGGCAATGAGCAGTTCTTC.

This rearrangement joins TRBV11-2 to TRBJ2-7, with D possibly matching TRBD1 (6 bases). V lost 5 bases and J lost 3, with 8 bases in between. The CDR3 loop spans 12 amino acids. The V gene's germline CDR1 is SGHAT and CDR2 FQNNGV. The CDR3 DNA reads TGTGCCAGCAGCGTACAGGGCTACGAGCAGTACTTC. Encoded protein: CASSVQGYEQYF.

The chain links TRBV3-1 (or the pseudogene TRBV3-2) to TRBJ1-5, with TRBD1 as a possible D gene (6 bases). CDR3 size: 14 residues. Germline V gene lookup returns CDR1 LGHDT and CDR2 YNNKEL (reference sequence). V gave up 4 bases and J gave up 6 bases, with 13 bases separating them. The CDR3 DNA follows: TGTGCCAGCAGCCTAGGCACAGGGCCTCAGCCCCAGCATTTT. It specifies CASSLGTGPQPQHF.

The chain couples TRBV18 to TRBJ1-5; D call uncertain. Deletions cut 3 bases from V and 5 bases from J, with 8 bases between. The length of the CDR3 is 13 residues. Germline values: CDR1 KGHSH, CDR2 LQKENI. CDR3 DNA sequence: TGTGCCAGCTCACCGGCGGGCGATCAGCCCCAGCATTTT. This codes for CASSPAGDQPQHF.

This chain connects TRBV3-1 (or the pseudogene TRBV3-2) to TRBJ2-3, with 9 bases fitting TRBD1. The CDR3 runs to 15 residues. The V segment lost 3 bases and the J segment 4 bases; nucleotides outside the gene matches: 5. CDR1 is LGHDT, CDR2 YNNKEL, per germline (reference sequence). CDR3 sequence reads: CASSQGTGLPDTQYF. CDR3 nucleotide sequence: TGTGCCAGCAGCCAGGGGACAGGGCTGCCAGATACGCAGTATTTT.

The chain joins TRBV5-4 to TRBJ2-5; D remains unclear. CDR1 and CDR2 from the germline V gene are SGHNT and YYREEE (reference sequence). Trimming shortened V by 1 base and J by 4 bases, and 11 bases separated the two germline ends. CDR3 length: 14 amino acids. The CDR3 DNA follows: TGTGCCAGCAGCTTGTACTCCGCCGGAGAGACCCAGTACTTC. Translating gives CASSLYSAGETQYF.

The chain is built from TRBV5-4 and TRBJ2-1, with 13 bases fitting TRBD2. This CDR3 contains 18 residues. V trimming: 3 bases; J trimming: 8 bases; junction bases outside the gene matches: 14. Germline CDR1 reads SGHNT; CDR2 reads YYREEE (reference sequence). The CDR3 DNA sequence: TGTGCCAGCAGCTCGGAAGGACGTACTAGCGGGGGGGCCGATGAGCAGTTCTTC. Translating it yields CASSSEGRTSGGADEQFF. The whole variable domain, remainder taken from reference TRBV5-4 and TRBJ2-1, is ETGVTQSPTHLIKTRGQQVTLRCSSQSGHNTVSWYQQALGQGPQFIFQYYREEENGRGNFPPRFSGLQFPNYSSELNVNALELDDSALYLCASSSEGRTSGGADEQFFGPGTRLTVL.

The CDR3 DNA reads as TGCGCCAGCAGCCCGATCGGGGGGATGAACACTGAAGCTTTCTTT. Amino acids: CASSPIGGMNTEAFF. This chain joins TRBV4-1 and TRBJ1-1; TRBD1 might be the D (5 bases). Germline V CDR1 and CDR2: MGHRA, YSYEKL. Trimming left V 4 bases short and J 0 bases short, with 12 bases between. The CDR3 sequence is 15 residues long.

This chain joins TRBV5-6 and TRBJ2-1, with 9 bases lining up with TRBD2. The CDR3 contains 18 residues. Losses at the gene ends were 6 bases for V and 2 bases for J; bases not matched to a gene: 15. Germline loops: CDR1 SGHDT, CDR2 YYEEEE. The DNA of the CDR3 is TGTGCCAGCAACCCCTTTACTGGAGCGGGAGGCCCCTACAATGAGCAGTTCTTC. Translated: CASNPFTGAGGPYNEQFF.

The chain links TRBV11-2 to TRBJ1-1; TRBD1 matches 8 bases. The germline gives CDR1 SGHAT, CDR2 FQNNGV. The ends lost 3 bases at V and 1 base at J; junction bases unmatched: 1. The CDR3 covers 14 residues. This chain's CDR3 is CASSFGQGNTEAFF. The CDR3, as DNA: TGTGCCAGCAGCTTTGGACAGGGGAACACTGAAGCTTTCTTT.

V is TRBV11-3 and J is TRBJ1-4; D uncertain. Trimming stripped 1 base from V and 7 bases from J, with 7 bases between. Per the germline V gene, CDR1 is SGHNT and CDR2 is YENEEA. The length of the CDR3 is 13 residues. The CDR3 protein is CASSLVLSEKLFF. CDR3 in DNA: TGTGCCAGCAGCTTAGTTTTGAGTGAAAAACTGTTTTTT.

The chain links TRBV19 to TRBJ1-2; D is perhaps TRBD1 (5 bases). The CDR3 runs 16 residues. In germline, CDR1 is LNHDA, CDR2 SQIVND (reference sequence). Between the trimmed V and J ends, which lost 4 bases and 3 bases, there was a span of 18 bases. The CDR3: CASSTVAGRGDYGYTF. For the CDR3, the DNA is TGTGCCAGTAGTACCGTCGCGGGACGTGGAGACTATGGCTACACCTTC.

The gene calls are TRBV6-2 or TRBV6-3 and TRBJ1-2; D may be TRBD1 (5 bases). V was cut by 5 bases and J by 9 bases, with 16 bases left in between. CDR3 length equals 13 residues. Per germline, CDR1 MNHEY and CDR2 SVGEGT. CDR3 in amino acids: CASSLDSSWRYTF. CDR3 coding DNA: TGTGCCAGCAGTCTAGACAGCTCGTGGCGCTACACCTTC.

CDR3 bases: TGTGCCAGCAGCTCGGGGGTTGGTGAAAAACTGTTTTTT. It translates to CASSSGVGEKLFF. This chain connects TRBV11-3 to TRBJ1-4, with D possibly being TRBD1 (5 bases). Germline loops: CDR1 SGHNT, CDR2 YENEEA. V shed 4 bases and J shed 7 bases, with 10 bases lying between them. The CDR3 runs to 13 residues.